One sample yielded the 20 T cell receptor beta chains listed below, sequenced in a study of shared clonotypes between healthy human individuals. The repertoire was sequenced with immunoSEQ multiplex PCR; TCRdb's copy has only in-frame clones and lacks some. Of about 1.1 million clones listed, approximately 80% were seen once; the top ten hold 0.5% to 0.65%. The sequenced sample was memory CD4+ T cells from PBMCs. Subset indicated: CD45RA-negative fraction. The receptors shown here come from a man aged 18 to 29 in good health. Some clones in this sample may be carry-over from other donors' samples.

The V call is TRBV9, the J call TRBJ2-7, with D tentatively TRBD1 or TRBD2 (5 bases each). CDR1 and CDR2 from the germline V gene are SGDLS and YYNGEE. The V and J ends lost 0 bases and 6 bases respectively, with 19 bases between them. This CDR3 comprises 16 residues. DNA of the CDR3: TGTGCCAGCAGCGTAGCCCCGGGACGGGGCCCCCTCGAGCAGTACTTC. Translated, it gives CASSVAPGRGPLEQYF.

The rearrangement joins TRBV19 to TRBJ2-3; D call uncertain. There are 14 residues in the CDR3. V was cut by 7 bases and J by 1 base, with 12 bases left in between. Germline assignment: CDR1 LNHDA and CDR2 SQIVND (reference sequence). The CDR3 bases are TGTGCCAGTACCCCGCAGGCCCGCACAGATACGCAGTATTTT. This sequence encodes CASTPQARTDTQYF. The whole variable domain, remainder taken from reference TRBV19 and TRBJ2-3, is DGGITQSPKYLFRKEGQNVTLSCEQNLNHDAMYWYRQDPGQGLRLIYYSQIVNDFQKGDIAEGYSVSREKKESFPLTVTSAQKNPTAFYLCASTPQARTDTQYFGPGTRLTVL.

This clone occurred a few times. The chain has TRBV4-2 and TRBJ2-7; 10 bases are a match to TRBD2. The CDR3 length is 16 residues. Germline V gene sequence: CDR1 LGHNA, CDR2 YNFKEQ. The V gene end was trimmed by 0 bases and the J gene end by 6 bases; junction bases not matched to a gene: 8. CDR3 nucleotide sequence: TGTGCCAGCAGCCAAGACCCCCGGGCTAGCGGGGGCGAGCAGTACTTC. Translated: CASSQDPRASGGEQYF.

This chain links TRBV28 with TRBJ1-3, with 7 positions matching TRBD1. The CDR3 is made up of 13 amino acids. Trimming cost V 7 bases and J 4 bases; bases outside gene matches: 4. CDR1 and CDR2 from the germline V gene are MDHEN and SYDVKM. The CDR3 here is CASIQGGGNTIYF. The CDR3 nucleotides read TGTGCCAGCATTCAGGGGGGAGGAAACACCATATATTTT.

V and J are TRBV11-2 and TRBJ2-2; D is perhaps TRBD2 (6 bases). CDR1 and CDR2 from the germline V gene are SGHAT and FQNNGV. The ends were cut back, 3 bases at V and 4 bases at J, with 9 bases in the middle. CDR3 size: 14 residues. The CDR3 nucleotides read TGTGCCAGCAGCTTGCTAGCGATCACCGGGGAGCTGTTTTTT. Translation gives CASSLLAITGELFF.

The genes are TRBV30 and TRBJ2-1, with a weak D call TRBD2 (5 bases). Germline CDR1 GTSNPN, CDR2 SVGIG (reference sequence). With 2 bases removed from V and 8 bases from J, the gap between germline ends came to 13 bases. The CDR3 has 13 residues. The CDR3 is CAWSTGVSDEQFF. The CDR3 DNA sequence: TGTGCCTGGAGTACCGGGGTTTCCGATGAGCAGTTCTTC.

A single count supports this clone. V and J are TRBV18 and TRBJ2-1, with D unresolved. The V and J ends lost 2 bases and 7 bases respectively, with 12 bases between them. This CDR3 has 14 residues. Germline assignment: CDR1 KGHSH and CDR2 LQKENI. CDR3 in amino acids: CASSPSAGTNEQFF. CDR3 sequence (DNA): TGTGCCAGCTCACCATCGGCTGGAACGAATGAGCAGTTCTTC. Drawing the rest from reference TRBV18 and TRBJ2-1, the complete variable domain is NAGVMQNPRHLVRRRGQEARLRCSPMKGHSHVYWYRQLPEEGLKFMVYLQKENIIDESGMPKERFSAEFPKEGPSILRIQQVVRGDSAAYFCASSPSAGTNEQFFGPGTRLTVL.

This chain links TRBV2 with TRBJ1-3, with TRBD1 as a possible D gene (5 bases). The CDR3 sequence is 17 residues long. Germline V lookup: CDR1 SNHLY, CDR2 FYNNEI. V lost 7 bases, J lost 3 bases, and 22 bases lay in between. This CDR3 reads CASMWGPGVLRGNTIYF. In DNA, the CDR3 is TGTGCCAGCATGTGGGGCCCCGGGGTCCTACGTGGAAACACCATATATTTT.

The table lists this clone with a count of one. The V gene is TRBV7-9, the J gene TRBJ2-5; TRBD2 aligns across 15 bases. This CDR3 has 19 residues. V trimming: 5 bases; J trimming: 5 bases; junction bases outside the gene matches: 15. Germline CDR1 reads SEHNR; CDR2 reads FQNEAQ (reference sequence). The CDR3 is CASSKPSGTSGRNWETQYF. DNA for the CDR3: TGTGCCAGCAGCAAACCCTCCGGGACTAGCGGGAGGAATTGGGAGACCCAGTACTTC.

Turning to this clone: The same CDR3 also results from other DNA sequences found in this sample. V is TRBV7-3 and J is TRBJ2-3; D is undetermined. Germline CDR1 and CDR2: SGHTA and FQGTGA. This CDR3 contains 12 residues. The germline V and J ends were trimmed by 1 base and 6 bases, with 5 bases remaining between them. As DNA, the CDR3 is TGTGCCAGCAGCTTAAGTGGGGATACGCAGTATTTT. Translated: CASSLSGDTQYF.

The chain employs TRBV30 and TRBJ2-1; the match to TRBD2 covers 10 bases. CDR1 is GTSNPN and CDR2 is SVGIG in the germline V gene (reference sequence). The CDR3 has 15 residues. The ends lost 0 bases at V and 4 bases at J; junction bases unmatched: 3. The CDR3 region has the DNA TGTGCCTGGAGTGTGGGACTAGCGCTTTACAATGAGCAGTTCTTC. As protein: CAWSVGLALYNEQFF.

This clone was detected only a few times. This sequence joins TRBV5-6 and TRBJ2-1; tentatively, D is TRBD1 (5 bases). Germline assignment: CDR1 SGHDT and CDR2 YYEEEE. V was clipped by 3 bases and J by 13 bases, with 11 bases between them. The CDR3 spans 11 residues. Here the CDR3 reads CASSSTGVQFF. In nucleotides, the CDR3 is TGTGCCAGCAGCTCTACAGGAGTACAGTTCTTC.

The rearrangement joins TRBV28 to TRBJ1-1; TRBD1 might be the D (5 bases). The CDR3 has 15 residues. V was pared by 10 bases and J by 0 bases, with 18 bases between. Per the germline V gene, CDR1 is MDHEN and CDR2 is SYDVKM. This CDR3 reads CATNRGGALNTEAFF. The CDR3 bases are TGTGCCACCAACCGGGGAGGGGCACTGAACACTGAAGCTTTCTTT.

The J gene is TRBJ2-5, the V gene TRBV5-1; 10 bases are shared with TRBD1. The CDR3 has 15 residues. Germline V gene sequence: CDR1 SGHRS, CDR2 YFSETQ. With 4 bases clipped from V and 5 bases from J, the junction kept 8 bases outside the gene matches. The CDR3 sequence is CASSLTTGGGETQYF. CDR3 DNA: TGCGCCAGCAGCCTAACGACAGGGGGCGGGGAGACCCAGTACTTC. The whole variable domain, remainder taken from reference TRBV5-1 and TRBJ2-5, is KAGVTQTPRYLIKTRGQQVTLSCSPISGHRSVSWYQQTPGQGLQFLFEYFSETQRNKGNFPGRFSGRQFSNSRSEMNVSTLELGDSALYLCASSLTTGGGETQYFGPGTRLLVL.

Concerning this clone itself: At one end, the junction sequence differs from germline, possibly due to a read error. V is TRBV10-3 and J is TRBJ1-2; TRBD1 aligns across 10 bases. CDR1 is ENHRY, CDR2 SYGVKD, per germline. CDR3 length equals 15 residues. The CDR3 nucleotides are TGTGCCATCAGGGAGGACAGGGGGTTCCTGTATGGCTACATCTTC. It yields the protein CAIREDRGFLYGYIF.

As concerns this clone: This clone may be a read error of a much larger clone one base away. The V call is TRBV28, the J call TRBJ2-5, with D hard to call. CDR3 size: 13 residues. Germline-derived CDR1 and CDR2 are MDHEN and SYDVKM. V was shortened by 5 bases and J by 13 bases, with 20 bases between the two germline ends. The CDR3 DNA reads TGTGCCAGCAGTCCCTCCACCTCTGCCCCTGGGTACTTC. Protein sequence: CASSPSTSAPGYF.

For this clone: Different DNA sequences within this sample yield the same CDR3. The rearrangement joins TRBV28 to TRBJ2-7; D may be TRBD1 (6 bases). Trimming left V 1 base short and J 5 bases short, with 6 bases between. CDR1 and CDR2 from the germline V gene are MDHEN and SYDVKM. The CDR3 spans 12 residues. This CDR3 is CASSLYRDEQYF. In nucleotides, the CDR3 is TGTGCCAGCAGTTTATACAGGGACGAGCAGTACTTC.

The chain recombines TRBV9 with TRBJ2-6; tentatively, D is TRBD1 (5 bases). V gave up 0 bases and J gave up 2 bases, with 18 bases separating them. This CDR3 contains 19 residues. In germline, CDR1 is SGDLS, CDR2 YYNGEE. The CDR3 reads CASSVASQGWRTGANVLTF. The CDR3 DNA is TGTGCCAGCAGCGTAGCGTCGCAGGGATGGCGCACTGGGGCCAACGTCCTGACTTTC.

The chain is built from TRBV4-3 and TRBJ1-1; D may be TRBD1 (5 bases). Trimming shortened V by 0 bases and J by 4 bases, and 12 bases separated the two germline ends. CDR3 size: 15 residues. Germline CDR1 reads LGHNA; CDR2 reads YSLEER. The CDR3 DNA follows: TGCGCCAGCAGCCAAGATTTGGGGGAGAGCACTGAAGCTTTCTTT. It yields the protein CASSQDLGESTEAFF.

This chain links TRBV28 with TRBJ2-3, with 9 bases lining up with TRBD1. Germline trimming cut 6 bases from V and 4 bases from J; bases unmatched to any gene: 8. Germline CDR1 MDHEN, CDR2 SYDVKM. The CDR3 is 15 amino acids. As DNA, the CDR3 is TGTGCCAGCAGCCGATCGGACAGGGGTGCAGATACGCAGTATTTT. Translating gives CASSRSDRGADTQYF.